This TCR beta chain was observed in a study of blood T cell repertoires in COVID-19. The overall study: The United States, Italy and Spain provided the acute and convalescent COVID-19 samples.

The germline gives CDR1 LGHNT, CDR2 FRNRAP. With 2 bases removed from V and 8 bases from J, the gap between germline ends came to 7 bases. The CDR3 length is 11 residues. Generated by immunoSEQ multiplex PCR, the TCRdb table keeps only in-frame clones and is missing some. The sample gives 30,000 to 35,000 clones, 75% to 90% of which show up once; about 14% is in the top ten. Sequencing was carried out using peripheral blood. This receptor was taken from a human donor with acute or convalescent COVID-19. The donor label of this sample is uncertain. The chain uses TRBV12-5 and TRBJ2-7, with D unclear. The CDR3 protein is CASGLFLQQYF. The DNA of the CDR3 is TGTGCTAGTGGTTTGTTCCTCCAGCAGTACTTC.